This record concerns one T cell receptor beta chain sequence. The sample comes from a study of blood T cell repertoires in COVID-19. Whole-study context: PBMCs, B-cell-depleted T cells, or T cells were the source of the cDNA or gDNA that made up the material.

The repertoire was sequenced with immunoSEQ multiplex PCR; TCRdb's copy has only in-frame clones and lacks some. The table has approximately 140,000 clones, 80% to 90% seen once. The CDR3 length is 15 residues. Germline CDR1 and CDR2: LGHNA and YNFKEQ. V dropped 0 bases and J dropped 2 bases, with 10 bases sitting between them. The sequenced sample was peripheral blood. This TCR derives from a woman between 40 and 55 years old with acute or convalescent COVID-19. The gene calls are TRBV4-2 and TRBJ2-5, with D tentatively TRBD1 (5 bases). CDR3: CASSQDLGVQETQYF. For the CDR3, the DNA is TGTGCCAGCAGCCAAGACCTAGGGGTTCAAGAGACCCAGTACTTC.